This T cell receptor beta chain stems from a study of cytomegalovirus exposure and HLA in healthy donors. This clone was picked up one time. Its antigen remains unidentified. General study findings and limits: The authors assumed roughly uniform sequencing depth across donors for presence/absence analyses. It was confirmed in vitro that a few of the CMV-associated chains were specific for CMV antigens. DRB1 had the most TCR associations and HLA-C the fewest, a later analysis found, with rates varying by HLA locus.

Primers included in the PCR were 60 Vbeta and 13 Jbeta primers. Original analysis: Counted up in a later analysis, unique TCR beta chains came to approximately 77 million, with around 10 million shared. Here immunoSEQ multiplex PCR was the method, and the copy in TCRdb shows in-frame clones only, minus some. V, J and clone size are taken as reported in that table, and D and trimming were inferred from the DNA itself. In the table there are approximately 190,000 clones, over 75% of which are singletons. Germline trimming cut 3 bases from V and 3 bases from J; bases unmatched to any gene: 0. This CDR3 has 13 amino acids. Germline-derived CDR1 and CDR2 are SGHVS and FQNEAQ.

The specimen was PBMCs. V usage is TRBV7-8 and J usage is TRBJ2-3; 7 bases are shared with TRBD2. This TCR was recovered from a man aged 45 to 65 in good health and CMV-seronegative. CDR3 protein: CASSLRETDTQYF. In DNA, the CDR3 is TGTGCCAGCAGCTTGCGGGAGACAGATACGCAGTATTTT. Based on the CDR3 plus reference TRBV7-8 and TRBJ2-3, the full variable domain is GAGVSQSPRYKVAKRGQDVALRCDPISGHVSLFWYQQALGQGPEFLTYFQNEAQLDKSGLPSDRFFAERPEGSVSTLKIQRTQQEDSAVYLCASSLRETDTQYFGPGTRLTVL.